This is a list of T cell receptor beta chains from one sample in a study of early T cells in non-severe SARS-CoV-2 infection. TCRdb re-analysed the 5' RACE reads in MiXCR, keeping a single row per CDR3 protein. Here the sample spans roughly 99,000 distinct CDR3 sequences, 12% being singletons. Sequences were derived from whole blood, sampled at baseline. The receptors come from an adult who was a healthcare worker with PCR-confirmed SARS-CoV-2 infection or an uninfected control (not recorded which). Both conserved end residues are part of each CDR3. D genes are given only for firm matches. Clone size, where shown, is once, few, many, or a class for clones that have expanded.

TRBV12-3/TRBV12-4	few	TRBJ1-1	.	CASITNTEAFF	TGTGCCAGTATAACGAACACTGAAGCTTTCTTT
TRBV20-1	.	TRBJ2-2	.	CSAPTFWGPTGELFF	TGCAGTGCTCCGACCTTTTGGGGGCCCACCGGGGAGCTGTTTTTT
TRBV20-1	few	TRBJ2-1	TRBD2	CSARDGGRAGNEQFF	TGCAGTGCTAGAGATGGCGGGAGGGCCGGGAATGAGCAGTTCTTC
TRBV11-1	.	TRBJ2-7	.	CASSFGSGPPEQYF	TGTGCCAGCAGCTTTGGAAGTGGGCCCCCAGAGCAGTACTTC
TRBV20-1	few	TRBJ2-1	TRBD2	CSARDRLAYAYNEQFF	TGCAGTGCTAGAGACCGACTAGCCTACGCCTACAATGAGCAGTTCTTC
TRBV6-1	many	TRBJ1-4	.	CASRSFKRGRKLFF	TGTGCCAGCAGATCCTTCAAGAGGGGGAGGAAACTGTTTTTT
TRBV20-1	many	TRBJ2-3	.	CSARPGHRAADTQYF	TGCAGTGCTAGACCGGGACATCGGGCGGCAGATACGCAGTATTTT
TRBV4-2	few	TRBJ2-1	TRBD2	CASSQDSGAGSYNEQFF	TGTGCCAGCAGCCAAGATAGCGGGGCTGGCTCCTACAATGAGCAGTTCTTC
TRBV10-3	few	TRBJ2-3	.	CAISNSDTQYF	TGTGCCATCAGTAATTCAGATACGCAGTATTTT
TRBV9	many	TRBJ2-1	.	CASSPLENEQFF	TGTGCCAGCAGCCCTCTAGAGAATGAGCAGTTCTTC
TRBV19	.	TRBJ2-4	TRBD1	CASSPRTGGNIQYF	TGTGCCAGTAGTCCCAGGACAGGGGGCAACATTCAGTACTTC
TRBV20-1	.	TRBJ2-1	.	CSAHIPGAQSRLF	TGCAGTGCCCACATCCCCGGGGCACAGTCTCGGCTCTTC
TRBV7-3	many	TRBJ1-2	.	CASSSKPPTILSSGYTF	TGTGCCAGCAGCTCTAAACCCCCCACCATCCTAAGTAGTGGCTACACCTTC
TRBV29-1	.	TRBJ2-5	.	CSARSFGQKETQYF	TGCAGCGCACGGAGCTTTGGACAAAAAGAGACCCAGTACTTC
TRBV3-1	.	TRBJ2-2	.	CASSQVDRYTGELFF	TGTGCCAGCAGCCAAGTGGACAGATACACCGGGGAGCTGTTTTTT
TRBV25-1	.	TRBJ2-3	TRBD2	CASSEWLAGGTSTDTQYF	TGTGCCAGCAGTGAATGGCTAGCGGGGGGGACTAGCACAGATACGCAGTATTTT
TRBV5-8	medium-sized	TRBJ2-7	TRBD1	CASSRDRVGSKEQYF	TGTGCCAGCAGCAGAGACAGGGTGGGGTCTAAAGAGCAGTACTTC
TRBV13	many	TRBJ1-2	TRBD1	CASSLRVRGRDGYTF	TGTGCCAGCAGCTTGCGCGTCAGGGGGCGTGATGGCTACACCTTC
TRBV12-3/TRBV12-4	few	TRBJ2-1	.	CASSLADEQFF	TGTGCCAGCAGTTTGGCGGATGAGCAGTTCTTC
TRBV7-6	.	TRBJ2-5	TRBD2	CASSMGLAGRETQYF	TGTGCCAGCAGCATGGGACTAGCGGGGAGGGAGACCCAGTACTTC
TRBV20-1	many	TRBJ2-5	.	CSASRDLLETQYF	TGCAGTGCTTCCCGGGACCTCCTAGAGACCCAGTACTTC
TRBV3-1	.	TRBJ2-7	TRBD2	CASSQGGGLAGAFEQYF	TGTGCCAGCAGCCAAGGGGGGGGCCTAGCGGGTGCCTTCGAGCAGTACTTC
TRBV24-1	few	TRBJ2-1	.	CATSDLFSAAF	TGTGCCACCAGTGATTTGTTCTCGGCAGCCTTC
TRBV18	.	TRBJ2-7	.	CASSPPRDNYEQYF	TGTGCCAGCTCACCACCGAGGGACAACTACGAGCAGTACTTC
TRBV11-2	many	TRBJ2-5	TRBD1	CASSRTPQGVFETQYF	TGTGCCAGCAGCCGGACCCCGCAGGGGGTGTTTGAGACCCAGTACTTC
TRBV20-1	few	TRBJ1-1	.	CSASPIGGGAEAFF	TGCAGTGCCAGCCCCATCGGGGGGGGAGCTGAAGCTTTCTTT
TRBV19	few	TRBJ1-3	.	CASSGTVSGNTIYF	TGTGCCAGTAGCGGGACGGTCTCTGGAAACACCATATATTTT
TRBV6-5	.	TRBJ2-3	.	CASSYSVRGQNTDTQYF	TGTGCCAGCAGTTACTCCGTCCGAGGACAGAACACAGATACGCAGTATTTT
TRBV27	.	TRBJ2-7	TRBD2	CASSGISGGSEEQYF	TGTGCCAGCAGTGGCATTAGCGGGGGGAGTGAAGAGCAGTACTTC
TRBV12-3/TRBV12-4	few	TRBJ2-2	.	CASSPGTPTGELFF	TGTGCCAGCAGTCCCGGGACACCCACCGGGGAGCTGTTTTTT
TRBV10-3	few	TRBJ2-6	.	CAIGASSGANVLTF	TGTGCCATCGGGGCTAGCTCTGGGGCCAACGTCCTGACTTTC
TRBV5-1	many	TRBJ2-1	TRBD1	CASSLRDSSYNEQFF	TGCGCCAGCAGCTTAAGGGACAGCTCCTACAATGAGCAGTTCTTC
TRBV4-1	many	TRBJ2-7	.	CASSQDRTETYEQYF	TGCGCCAGCAGCCAAGATCGGACAGAGACCTACGAGCAGTACTTC
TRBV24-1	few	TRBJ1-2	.	CATSDWNGYTF	TGTGCCACCAGTGATTGGAATGGCTACACCTTC
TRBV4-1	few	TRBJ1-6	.	CASSQGTGRRNSPLHF	TGCGCCAGCAGCCAAGGAACAGGGCGAAGAAATTCACCCCTCCACTTT
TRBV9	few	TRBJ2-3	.	CASSSLGPSSTDTQYF	TGTGCCAGCAGCTCTCTCGGGCCTTCGAGCACAGATACGCAGTATTTT
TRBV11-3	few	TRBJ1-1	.	CAGKLQGSMNTEAFF	TGTGCCGGCAAACTCCAGGGCAGCATGAACACTGAAGCTTTCTTT
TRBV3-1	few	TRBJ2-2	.	CASSHSSVYTGELFF	TGTGCCAGCAGCCATAGTAGCGTCTACACCGGGGAGCTGTTTTTT
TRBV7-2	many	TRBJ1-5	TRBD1	CASSLQRTGNSNQPQHF	TGTGCCAGCAGCTTACAACGGACAGGGAATAGCAATCAGCCCCAGCATTTT
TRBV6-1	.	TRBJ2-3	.	CASSEQDIEAQYF	TGTGCCAGCAGTGAACAGGATATCGAGGCGCAGTATTTT
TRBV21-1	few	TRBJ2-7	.	CASRSRGQVYEQYF	TGTGCCAGCAGGTCACGGGGGCAGGTCTACGAGCAGTACTTC
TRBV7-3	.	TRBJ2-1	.	CASSFGLLSRNEQFF	TGTGCCAGCAGCTTTGGCTTACTTTCGAGAAATGAGCAGTTCTTC